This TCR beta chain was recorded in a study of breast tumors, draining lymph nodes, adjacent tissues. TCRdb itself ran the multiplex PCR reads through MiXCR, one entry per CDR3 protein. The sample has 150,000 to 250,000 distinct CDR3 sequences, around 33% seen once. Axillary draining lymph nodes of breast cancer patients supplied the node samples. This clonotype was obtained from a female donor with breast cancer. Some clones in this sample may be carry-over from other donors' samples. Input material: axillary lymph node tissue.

DNA for the CDR3: TGCAGTGCTAGAGGACTAGCGGGGGGCACTGAGCAGTTCTTC. This sequence encodes CSARGLAGGTEQFF. The chain couples TRBV20-1 to TRBJ2-1; 13 nucleotides agree with TRBD2. The CDR3 loop spans 14 amino acids. V lost 1 base, J lost 9 bases, and 3 bases stayed unmatched. Germline V gives CDR1 DFQATT, CDR2 SNEGSKA (reference sequence).